This entry describes one T cell receptor (beta chain). What it recognizes is unknown. CDR1 is SEHNR and CDR2 is FQNEAQ in the germline V gene (reference sequence). The V end lost 1 base, the J end lost 2 bases, and 9 bases lay between the germline ends. This CDR3 region has 15 residues. This sample is part of a study of T cell responses to AZD1222 COVID-19 vaccine. Overall study results and limits: Only a handful of AZD1222 recipients were seropositive at baseline. Spike-wide vaccine-associated CD4 TCRs dominated at 160-218 and 743-854. Spike-specific TCRs gained breadth and depth after people received two AZD1222 doses.

Assay used: immunoSEQ multiplex PCR; TCRdb lists only in-frame clones, some missing. The data show tens of thousands of clones, with about nine tenths seen just once and around 7% held by the top ten. Second-dose timings of about 4 or about 12 weeks were pooled. The chain employs TRBV7-9 and TRBJ2-1, with unresolved D. Sequenced here: peripheral blood, sampled 28 days after the second AZD1222 dose. This receptor was taken from an adult who received the AZD1222 COVID-19 vaccine. The CDR3 loop is CASSLGESTYNEQFF. For the CDR3, the DNA is TGTGCCAGCAGCTTAGGAGAATCGACCTACAATGAGCAGTTCTTC.